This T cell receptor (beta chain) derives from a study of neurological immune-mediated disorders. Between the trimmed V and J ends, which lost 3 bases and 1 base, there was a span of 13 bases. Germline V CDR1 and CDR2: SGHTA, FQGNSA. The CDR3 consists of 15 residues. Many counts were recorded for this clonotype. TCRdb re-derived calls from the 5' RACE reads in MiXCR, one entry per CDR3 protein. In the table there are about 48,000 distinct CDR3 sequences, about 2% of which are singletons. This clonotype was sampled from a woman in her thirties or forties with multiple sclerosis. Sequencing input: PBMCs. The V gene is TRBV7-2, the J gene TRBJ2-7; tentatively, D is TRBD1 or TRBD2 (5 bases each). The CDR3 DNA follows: TGTGCCAGCAGCTTCGAGGGGCAGATTTCCTACGAGCAGTACTTC. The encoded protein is CASSFEGQISYEQYF.